Listed here are 20 T cell receptor beta chains from one sample, sequenced in a study of T cell clonotyping in hematopoietic cell transplantation. Clones were sequenced by immunoSEQ multiplex PCR, and TCRdb holds only the in-frame ones, with some missing. The sample lists about 11,000 clones, roughly half seen once, with roughly 8.5% in the top ten. Sample: PBMCs, taken 30 days after allogeneic stem cell transplant. Receptor source: a male patient aged 50 to 59 who had an allogeneic stem cell transplant from an unrelated donor, so the T cells may come from the graft donor. Some clones in this sample may be carry-over from other donors' samples.

The CDR3 loop reads CAWNRDRDFLSTDTQYF. Written as DNA, the CDR3 is TGTGCCTGGAACCGGGACAGGGATTTCCTAAGCACAGATACGCAGTATTTT. The chain links TRBV30 to TRBJ2-3; TRBD1 agrees at 9 bases. This CDR3 contains 17 residues. Germline V gives CDR1 GTSNPN, CDR2 SVGIG (reference sequence). Trimming took 4 bases from V and 0 from J; bases not matched to a gene: 11. Drawing the rest from reference TRBV30 and TRBJ2-3, the complete variable domain is SQTIHQWPATLVQPVGSPLSLECTVEGTSNPNLYWYRQAAGRGLQLLFYSVGIGQISSEVPQNLSASRPQDRQFILSSKKLLLSDSGFYLCAWNRDRDFLSTDTQYFGPGTRLTVL.

The rearrangement joins TRBV5-6 to TRBJ1-5; tentative D call: TRBD1 (6 bases). The CDR3 consists of 15 residues. V lost 5 bases to trimming and J lost 4 bases, with 16 bases between them. Germline loops: CDR1 SGHDT, CDR2 YYEEEE. The CDR3: CASRFWGAVNQPQHF. The CDR3 nucleotides read TGTGCCAGCAGATTCTGGGGGGCTGTGAATCAGCCCCAGCATTTT.

The chain recombines TRBV28 with TRBJ2-5; D unclear. The assigned J gene may be wrong: the sequence end matches TRBJ2-7 better. Germline CDR1 MDHEN, CDR2 SYDVKM. The CDR3 loop spans 12 amino acids. The CDR3 DNA is TGTGCCAGCAGTTTTTCAGCCTACGAGCAGTACTTC. Its protein is CASSFSAYEQYF.

DNA of the CDR3: TGTGCCTGGAGCCTTGACAGGGATTCACCCCTCCACTTT. Encoded protein: CAWSLDRDSPLHF. The chain links TRBV30 to TRBJ1-6, with TRBD1 matching over 7 bases. Germline loops: CDR1 GTSNPN, CDR2 SVGIG (reference sequence). Germline trimming cut 3 bases from V and 8 bases from J; bases unmatched to any gene: 4. This CDR3 spans 13 amino acids.

The chain combines TRBV6-5 with TRBJ1-2, with D perhaps TRBD1 (5 bases). The CDR3 runs to 14 residues. Germline values: CDR1 MNHEY, CDR2 SVGAGI. V shed 2 bases and J shed 7 bases, with 14 bases lying between them. CDR3 sequence (DNA): TGTGCCAGCAGTTACGCCGGCGGGGGATCTGGCTACACCTTC. It translates to CASSYAGGGSGYTF.

This clone was seen more than once but under ten times. This CDR3 reads CASSPGQHGNTEAFF. As DNA, the CDR3 is TGCGCCAGCAGCCCAGGACAGCACGGGAACACTGAAGCTTTCTTT. The chain couples TRBV4-3 to TRBJ1-1; tentative D call: TRBD1 (6 bases). The CDR3 totals 15 residues. V lost 4 bases and J 1 base, leaving 13 bases between the germline ends. CDR1 LGHNA and CDR2 YSLEER come from the germline V gene.

The CDR3 region has the DNA TGCAGCATCAGAACTTACGTGGACACACAAGAGCAGTTCTTC. Its translation is CSIRTYVDTQEQFF. The chain recombines TRBV29-1 with TRBJ2-1, with D perhaps matching TRBD1 (5 bases). Germline loops: CDR1 SQVTM, CDR2 ANQGSEA. V was trimmed by 8 bases and J by 10 bases, leaving 24 bases between them. This CDR3 is 14 amino acids long.

The chain uses TRBV7-2 and TRBJ2-7; no clear D gene. Looked up from germline, CDR1 is SGHTA and CDR2 is FQGNSA. The V end was cut by 4 bases, the J end by 3 bases, with 16 bases between. The CDR3 contains 15 residues. As DNA, the CDR3 is TGTGCCAGCAGCTCCCAGACACGGAACTTCTACGAGCAGTACTTC. Translated, it gives CASSSQTRNFYEQYF.

The V call is TRBV30, the J call TRBJ2-7; no clear D gene. This CDR3 contains 14 residues. The germline V and J ends were trimmed by 3 bases and 2 bases, with 14 bases remaining between them. CDR1 and CDR2 (germline): GTSNPN, SVGIG (reference sequence). This chain's CDR3 is CAWSVFRFPYEQYF. The CDR3 region has the DNA TGTGCCTGGAGCGTATTCAGGTTTCCCTACGAGCAGTACTTC.

The chain combines TRBV27 with TRBJ1-5; tentative D call: TRBD1 (6 bases). The CDR3 consists of 14 residues. In germline, CDR1 is MNHEY, CDR2 SMNVEV (reference sequence). V was clipped by 3 bases and J by 10 bases, with 16 bases between them. CDR3 sequence: CASSFRGGTFPQHF. As DNA, the CDR3 is TGTGCCAGCAGTTTCAGGGGCGGGACCTTCCCCCAGCATTTT.

The chain is built from TRBV29-1 and TRBJ1-1; no reliable D call. Trimming stripped 2 bases from V and 1 base from J, with 11 bases between. Germline V gene data show CDR1 as SQVTM and CDR2 as ANQGSEA. The CDR3 has 14 amino acids. The CDR3 is CSVEPSGGNTEAFF. CDR3 DNA sequence: TGCAGCGTTGAACCTTCCGGAGGGAACACTGAAGCTTTCTTT.

Relative to its sample, this clone is large. This chain uses TRBV7-3 with TRBJ2-1; no reliable D call. V was clipped by 4 bases and J by 5 bases, with 6 bases between them. This CDR3 comprises 12 residues. Germline-derived CDR1 and CDR2 are SGHTA and FQGTGA. The CDR3 DNA is TGTGCCAGCAGCTACGGTAACAATGAGCAGTTCTTC. It encodes CASSYGNNEQFF.

V is TRBV30 and J is TRBJ2-7, with D possibly matching TRBD2 (7 bases). V lost 6 bases and J 3 bases, leaving 21 bases between the germline ends. The CDR3 loop spans 15 amino acids. The germline V gene has CDR1 GTSNPN and CDR2 SVGIG (reference sequence). The chain's CDR3 is CACSTLGGVSYEQYF. The CDR3 coding sequence is TGTGCCTGCTCGACCCTAGGGGGGGTAAGCTACGAGCAGTACTTC.

This clone was seen a handful of times. The chain couples TRBV30 to TRBJ2-5; D gene uncertain. The better agreement between TRBJ2-7 and the DNA end casts doubt on the J call. The CDR3 loop spans 12 amino acids. The germline CDR1 and CDR2 sequences are GTSNPN and SVGIG (reference sequence). CDR3 bases: TGTGCCTGGAGTGGAGAGAACTACGAGCAGTACTTC. It yields the protein CAWSGENYEQYF.

In its sample, this clone was seen a few times. The chain links TRBV30 to TRBJ1-5; D is undetermined. Germline CDR1 and CDR2: GTSNPN and SVGIG (reference sequence). The CDR3 runs 13 residues. V was trimmed by 0 bases and J by 2 bases, leaving 5 bases between them. CDR3 nucleotide sequence: TGTGCCTGGAGTGTGGGAGGCAATCAGCCCCAGCATTTT. It translates to CAWSVGGNQPQHF.

The chain carries TRBV6-5 and TRBJ1-5; D remains unclear. V was trimmed by 0 bases and J by 7 bases, leaving 7 bases between them. Germline V gives CDR1 MNHEY, CDR2 SVGAGI. This CDR3 contains 13 residues. The CDR3 protein is CASSYSRAQPQHF. As DNA, the CDR3 is TGTGCCAGCAGTTACTCAAGGGCCCAGCCCCAGCATTTT.

V is TRBV5-4 and J is TRBJ2-2; D perhaps matches TRBD2 (6 bases). Trimming took off 4 bases at V and 5 bases at J, with 12 bases between the two ends. The germline CDR1 and CDR2 sequences are SGHNT and YYREEE (reference sequence). The CDR3 extends over 14 amino acids. CDR3 protein: CASSDRLVTGELFF. The CDR3 region has the DNA TGTGCCAGCAGCGACCGACTAGTGACCGGGGAGCTGTTTTTT.

The chain links TRBV2 to TRBJ1-1, with a possible D match to TRBD1 (6 bases). CDR3 length: 15 residues. Germline V gives CDR1 SNHLY, CDR2 FYNNEI. Trimming took 7 bases from V and 0 from J, leaving 15 bases between them. CDR3 protein: CASIRQANMNTEAFF. CDR3 sequence (DNA): TGTGCCAGCATACGACAGGCTAACATGAACACTGAAGCTTTCTTT.

V usage is TRBV30 and J usage is TRBJ1-2; 8 positions agree with TRBD1. Germline CDR1 reads GTSNPN; CDR2 reads SVGIG (reference sequence). This CDR3 is 14 amino acids long. The J segment lost 7 bases and the V segment lost 4 bases, leaving 11 bases of the junction unmatched. CDR3 coding DNA: TGTGCCTGGATTTTCCCAGGGGGCCAACGTGGCTACACCTTC. This encodes CAWIFPGGQRGYTF.

This sequence joins TRBV30 and TRBJ1-5; D might be TRBD1 (6 bases). The CDR3 runs to 13 residues. The germline V and J ends were trimmed by 2 bases and 4 bases, with 9 bases remaining between them. The germline V gene has CDR1 GTSNPN and CDR2 SVGIG (reference sequence). The CDR3 loop is CAWSPDSNQPQHF. Written as DNA, the CDR3 is TGTGCCTGGAGTCCGGACAGTAATCAGCCCCAGCATTTT.